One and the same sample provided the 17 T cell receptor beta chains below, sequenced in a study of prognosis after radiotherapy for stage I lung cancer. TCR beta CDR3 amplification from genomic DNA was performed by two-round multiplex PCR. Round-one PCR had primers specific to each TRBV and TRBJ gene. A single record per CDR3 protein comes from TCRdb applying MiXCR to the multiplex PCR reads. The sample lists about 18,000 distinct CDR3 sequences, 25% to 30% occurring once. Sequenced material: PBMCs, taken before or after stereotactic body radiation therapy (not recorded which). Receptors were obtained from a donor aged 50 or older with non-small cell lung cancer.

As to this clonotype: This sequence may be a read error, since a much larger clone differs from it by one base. The CDR3 sequence is CASSYPLAGPRETQYF. DNA for the CDR3: TGTGCCAGCAGCTACCCCCTAGCGGGGCCCCGGGAGACCCAGTACTTC. The rearrangement links TRBV5-4 to TRBJ2-5; 9 bases fit TRBD2. The germline V gene encodes CDR1 SGHNT and CDR2 YYREEE (reference sequence). V lost 3 bases and J lost 5; bases outside the gene matches: 11. This CDR3 comprises 16 residues.

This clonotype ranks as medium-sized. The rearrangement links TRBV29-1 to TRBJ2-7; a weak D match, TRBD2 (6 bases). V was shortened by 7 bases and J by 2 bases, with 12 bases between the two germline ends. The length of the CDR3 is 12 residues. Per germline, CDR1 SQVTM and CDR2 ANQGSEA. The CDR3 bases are TGCAGCGCTCACGGGAGTACCTACGAGCAGTACTTC. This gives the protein CSAHGSTYEQYF.

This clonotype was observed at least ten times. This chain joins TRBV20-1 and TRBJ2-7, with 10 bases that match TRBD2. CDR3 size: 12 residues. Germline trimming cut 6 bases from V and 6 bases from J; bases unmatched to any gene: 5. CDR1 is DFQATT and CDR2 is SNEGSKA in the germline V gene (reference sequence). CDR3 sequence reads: CSAGLAYGEQYF. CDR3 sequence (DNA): TGCAGTGCGGGACTAGCGTACGGCGAGCAGTACTTC.

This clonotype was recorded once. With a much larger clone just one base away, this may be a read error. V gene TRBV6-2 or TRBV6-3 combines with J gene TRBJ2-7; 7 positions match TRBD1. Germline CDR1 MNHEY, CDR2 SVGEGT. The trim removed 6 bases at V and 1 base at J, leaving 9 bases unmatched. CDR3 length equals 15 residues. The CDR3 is CASRSDRHPSYEQYF. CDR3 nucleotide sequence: TGTGCCAGCAGATCGGACAGGCACCCATCCTACGAGCAGTACTTC.

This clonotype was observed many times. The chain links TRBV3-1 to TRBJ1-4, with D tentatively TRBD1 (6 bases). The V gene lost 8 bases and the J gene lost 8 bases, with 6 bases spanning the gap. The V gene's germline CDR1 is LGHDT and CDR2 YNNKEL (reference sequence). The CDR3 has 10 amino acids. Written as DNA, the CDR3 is TGTGCCAGCGGGGGCGAAAAACTGTTTTTT. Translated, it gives CASGGEKLFF. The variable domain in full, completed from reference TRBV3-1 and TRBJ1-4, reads DTAVSQTPKYLVTQMGNDKSIKCEQNLGHDTMYWYKQDSKKFLKIMFSYNNKELIINETVPNRFSPKSPDKAHLNLHINSLELGDSAVYFCASGGEKLFFGSGTQLSVL.

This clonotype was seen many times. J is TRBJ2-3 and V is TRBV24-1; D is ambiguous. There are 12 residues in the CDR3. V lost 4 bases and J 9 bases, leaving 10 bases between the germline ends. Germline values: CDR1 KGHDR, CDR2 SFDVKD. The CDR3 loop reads CATSDSAFTQYF. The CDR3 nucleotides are TGTGCCACCAGTGACTCGGCCTTCACGCAGTATTTT.

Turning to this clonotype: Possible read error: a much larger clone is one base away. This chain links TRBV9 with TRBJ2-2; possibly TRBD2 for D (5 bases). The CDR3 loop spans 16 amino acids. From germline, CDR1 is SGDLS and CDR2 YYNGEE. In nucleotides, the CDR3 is TGCGCCAGCAGCCAAGAGGGTTACCCTGCACGCGGGGAGCTGTTTTTT. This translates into CASSQEGYPARGELFF.

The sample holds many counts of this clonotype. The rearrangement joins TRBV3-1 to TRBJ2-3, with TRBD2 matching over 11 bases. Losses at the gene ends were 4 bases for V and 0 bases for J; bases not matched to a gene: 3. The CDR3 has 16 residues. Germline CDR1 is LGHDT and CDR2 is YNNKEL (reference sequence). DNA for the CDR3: TGTGCCAGCAGCCGAAGGACTAGCGGGAGCACAGATACGCAGTATTTT. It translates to CASSRRTSGSTDTQYF.

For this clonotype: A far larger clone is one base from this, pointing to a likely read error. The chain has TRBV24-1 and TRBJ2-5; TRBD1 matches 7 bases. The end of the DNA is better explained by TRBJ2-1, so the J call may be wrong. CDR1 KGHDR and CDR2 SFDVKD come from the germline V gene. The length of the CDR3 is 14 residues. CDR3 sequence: CATSEAGRGIEQFF. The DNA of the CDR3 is TGTGCCACCAGTGAGGCGGGCAGGGGGATCGAGCAGTTCTTC.

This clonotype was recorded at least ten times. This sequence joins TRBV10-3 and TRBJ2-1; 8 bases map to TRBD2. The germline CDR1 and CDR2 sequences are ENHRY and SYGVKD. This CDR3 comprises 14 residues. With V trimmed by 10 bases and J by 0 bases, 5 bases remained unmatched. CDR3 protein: CATGGDDSYNEQFF. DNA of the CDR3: TGTGCCACCGGGGGGGACGACTCCTACAATGAGCAGTTCTTC.

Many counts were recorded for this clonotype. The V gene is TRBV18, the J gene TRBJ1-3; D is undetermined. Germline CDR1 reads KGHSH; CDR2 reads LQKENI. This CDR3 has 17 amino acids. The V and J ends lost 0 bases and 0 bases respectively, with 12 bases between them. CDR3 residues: CASSPPGQFSSGNTIYF. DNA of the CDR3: TGTGCCAGCTCACCACCTGGGCAGTTTAGCTCTGGAAACACCATATATTTT.

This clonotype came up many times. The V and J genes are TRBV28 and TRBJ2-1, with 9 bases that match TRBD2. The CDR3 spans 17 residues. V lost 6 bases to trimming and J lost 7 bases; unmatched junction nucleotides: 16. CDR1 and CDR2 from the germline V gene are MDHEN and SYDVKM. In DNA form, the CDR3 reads TGTGCCAGCAGCGGCCCGGGGTTTGCGGGAGGGAAAAATGAGCAGTTCTTC. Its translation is CASSGPGFAGGKNEQFF.

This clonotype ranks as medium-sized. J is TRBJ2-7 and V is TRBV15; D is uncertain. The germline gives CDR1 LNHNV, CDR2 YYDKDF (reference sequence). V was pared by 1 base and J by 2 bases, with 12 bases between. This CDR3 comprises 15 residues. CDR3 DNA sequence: TGTGCCACCAGCAGAGGAGCAGGCGGCCCCTACGAGCAGTACTTC. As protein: CATSRGAGGPYEQYF.

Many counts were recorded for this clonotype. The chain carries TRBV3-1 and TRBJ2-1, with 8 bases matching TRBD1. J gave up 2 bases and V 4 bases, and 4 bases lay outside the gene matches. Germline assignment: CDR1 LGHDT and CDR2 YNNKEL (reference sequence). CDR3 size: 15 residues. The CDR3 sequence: CASSRWTGTYNEQFF. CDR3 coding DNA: TGTGCCAGCAGCCGGTGGACAGGGACCTACAATGAGCAGTTCTTC.

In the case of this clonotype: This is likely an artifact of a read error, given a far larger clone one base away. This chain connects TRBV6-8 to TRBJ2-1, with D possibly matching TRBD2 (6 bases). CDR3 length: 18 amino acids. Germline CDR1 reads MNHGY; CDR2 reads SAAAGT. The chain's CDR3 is CASSIKTLVGLSYNEQFF. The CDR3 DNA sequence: TGCGCCAGCAGCATCAAGACTCTTGTGGGACTCTCCTACAATGAGCAGTTCTTC.

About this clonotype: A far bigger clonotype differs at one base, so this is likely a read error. The CDR3 DNA is TGTGCCAGCAGCCCGGGCTCGGACAGGAGCTCCTACAATGAGCAGTTCTTC. Encoded protein: CASSPGSDRSSYNEQFF. The rearrangement joins TRBV7-9 to TRBJ2-1, with TRBD1 matching 7 bases. This CDR3 comprises 17 residues. The germline V gene has CDR1 SEHNR and CDR2 FQNEAQ (reference sequence). V trimming: 5 bases; J trimming: 0 bases; junction bases outside the gene matches: 10.

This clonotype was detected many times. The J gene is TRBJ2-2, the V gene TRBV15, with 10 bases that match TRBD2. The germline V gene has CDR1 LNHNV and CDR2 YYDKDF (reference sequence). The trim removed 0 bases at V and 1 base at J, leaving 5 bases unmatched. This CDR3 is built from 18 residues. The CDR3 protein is CATSRDLRLAGNTGELFF. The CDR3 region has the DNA TGTGCCACCAGCAGAGACCTCCGACTAGCGGGGAACACCGGGGAGCTGTTTTTT.